These 14 T cell receptor beta chains came from one sample sequenced in a study of technical replicates of blood from a handful of donors. The protocol was immunoSEQ multiplex PCR, while the TCRdb copy is restricted to in-frame clones and leaves out a portion. The table lists tens of thousands of clones, about 98% of them singletons. Material: T cells isolated from PBMCs. The receptors come from a human donor in good health.

This clone was observed once. The chain combines TRBV4-1 with TRBJ1-2; TRBD1 matches 7 bases. The CDR3 extends over 14 amino acids. V shed 4 bases, J shed 5 bases, and the junction held 7 bases outside the gene matches. Germline values: CDR1 MGHRA, CDR2 YSYEKL. This CDR3 is CASSPADRRYGYTF. As DNA, the CDR3 is TGCGCCAGCAGCCCTGCGGACAGGAGGTATGGCTACACCTTC.

This clone appeared once. V and J are TRBV11-2 and TRBJ1-4; TRBD1 aligns across 7 bases. Looked up from germline, CDR1 is SGHAT and CDR2 is FQNNGV. The V gene end was trimmed by 6 bases and the J gene end by 3 bases; junction bases not matched to a gene: 7. This CDR3 is 15 amino acids long. The CDR3 loop reads CASRLRDRSNEKLFF. The CDR3, as DNA: TGTGCCAGCAGACTCCGGGACAGATCTAATGAAAAACTGTTTTTT.

The rearrangement links TRBV27 to TRBJ2-1, with TRBD2 matching 9 bases. CDR1 is MNHEY and CDR2 is SMNVEV in the germline V gene (reference sequence). There are 15 residues in the CDR3. V gave up 3 bases and J gave up 10 bases; unmatched junction bases: 10. CDR3 nucleotides: TGTGCCAGCAGTTTGGACCCTAGCGGGGTCCCCGAGCAGTTCTTC. Its protein product is CASSLDPSGVPEQFF.

The chain is built from TRBV5-1 and TRBJ1-3; 7 bases fit TRBD1. V trimming: 0 bases; J trimming: 3 bases; junction bases outside the gene matches: 6. This CDR3 is built from 16 residues. Germline CDR1 reads SGHRS; CDR2 reads YFSETQ. CDR3 in DNA: TGCGCCAGCAGCTTGGCGGGACAGAGGGGTGGAAACACCATATATTTT. Amino acid sequence: CASSLAGQRGGNTIYF.

V usage is TRBV7-8 and J usage is TRBJ2-1, with D perhaps TRBD2 (6 bases). Germline lookup yields CDR1 SGHVS and CDR2 FQNEAQ. The CDR3 is made up of 17 amino acids. V was clipped by 4 bases and J by 3 bases, with 19 bases between them. CDR3 region: CASSYLAWRDNYNEQFF. CDR3 DNA: TGTGCCAGCAGCTACCTAGCGTGGCGGGATAACTACAATGAGCAGTTCTTC.

The chain uses TRBV19 and TRBJ2-2; the D gene is possibly TRBD2 (6 bases). Germline assignment: CDR1 LNHDA and CDR2 SQIVND (reference sequence). V was trimmed by 4 bases and J by 6 bases, leaving 12 bases between them. CDR3 length: 14 amino acids. The CDR3 reads CASSRGERAGELFF. In DNA, the CDR3 is TGTGCCAGTAGTAGAGGGGAGCGGGCCGGGGAGCTGTTTTTT.

J is TRBJ2-3 and V is TRBV7-2; 7 positions agree with TRBD2. The CDR3 contains 15 residues. CDR1 SGHTA and CDR2 FQGNSA come from the germline V gene. V lost 2 bases to trimming and J lost 5 bases; unmatched junction nucleotides: 7. This CDR3 is CASSLTREAGDTQYF. In nucleotides, the CDR3 is TGTGCCAGCAGCTTAACACGGGAGGCTGGAGATACGCAGTATTTT.

The J gene is TRBJ2-1, the V gene TRBV6-5; 9 nucleotides line up with TRBD1. Germline trimming cut 6 bases from V and 6 bases from J; bases unmatched to any gene: 3. CDR3 size: 13 residues. The germline V gene encodes CDR1 MNHEY and CDR2 SVGAGI. Here the CDR3 reads CASSRQGVNEQFF. CDR3 coding DNA: TGTGCCAGCAGCCGACAGGGGGTCAATGAGCAGTTCTTC.

The genes are TRBV18 and TRBJ2-7; 7 bases align to TRBD1. V gave up 4 bases and J gave up 1 base; unmatched junction bases: 10. The CDR3 is 16 residues long. Germline V lookup: CDR1 KGHSH, CDR2 LQKENI. CDR3 DNA sequence: TGTGCCAGCTCACTTAGTACGGGACAGAGATCCTACGAGCAGTACTTC. Translating gives CASSLSTGQRSYEQYF.

The rearrangement uses TRBV29-1 and TRBJ2-3, with D tentatively TRBD1 (6 bases). Germline CDR1 SQVTM, CDR2 ANQGSEA. CDR3 length: 15 residues. The ends were cut back, 3 bases at V and 5 bases at J, with 18 bases in the middle. The CDR3 is CSVDLETGRVDTQYF. The CDR3, as DNA: TGCAGCGTTGACCTCGAGACAGGTCGTGTAGATACGCAGTATTTT.

The CDR3 nucleotides are TGTGCCAGCAGCCTAGCCGACCCCTACGAGCAGTACTTC. It codes for CASSLADPYEQYF. This chain joins TRBV6-5 and TRBJ2-7; D perhaps matches TRBD2 (5 bases). Trimming took 6 bases from V and 2 from J, leaving 11 bases between them. Germline loops: CDR1 MNHEY, CDR2 SVGAGI. The CDR3 runs 13 residues.

V and J are TRBV27 and TRBJ2-6; tentatively, D is TRBD1 (6 bases). The CDR3 is 15 residues long. Trimming removed 6 bases at V and 1 base at J, with 10 bases between. Looked up from germline, CDR1 is MNHEY and CDR2 is SMNVEV (reference sequence). The CDR3 is CASSLTGSGANVLTF. The CDR3 DNA follows: TGTGCCAGCAGCCTCACAGGGTCTGGGGCCAACGTCCTGACTTTC.

V usage is TRBV6-5 and J usage is TRBJ1-4; 8 nucleotides line up with TRBD1. Germline-derived CDR1 and CDR2 are MNHEY and SVGAGI. This CDR3 spans 15 amino acids. Unmatched junction bases numbered 5, after V lost 0 bases and J lost 8 bases. The CDR3 spells CASSYSTQGVEKLFF. The CDR3 region has the DNA TGTGCCAGCAGTTACTCGACACAGGGGGTAGAAAAACTGTTTTTT.

The chain is built from TRBV28 and TRBJ2-7, with 10 bases fitting TRBD2. The germline V gene has CDR1 MDHEN and CDR2 SYDVKM. The CDR3 totals 15 residues. Unmatched junction bases numbered 7, after V lost 5 bases and J lost 3 bases. The CDR3 here is CASSPHSGGFYEQYF. Here the CDR3 DNA reads TGTGCCAGCAGTCCGCATAGCGGGGGGTTCTACGAGCAGTACTTC.